What follows is one TCR beta chain and its context. Its specificity is unknown. The sample comes from a study of healthy donors' naive CD4 and CD8 T cells. Each TCR library used 500 ng of total RNA and a linear amplification protocol. TCRdb used MiXCR to reprocess the reads, holding one entry per CDR3 protein. This sample has about 200,000 distinct CDR3 sequences, with about 76% found just once. Findings of the study overall: Naive CD4+ and CD8+ cells reportedly differed in usage of most V and J genes.

The CDR3 length is 15 residues. Germline lookup yields CDR1 SGHRS and CDR2 YFSETQ. Trimming took 0 bases from V and 5 from J; bases not matched to a gene: 4. The chain recombines TRBV5-1 with TRBJ2-1, with TRBD2 identical over 8 bases. This receptor was identified in a pool of human donors in good health; the sample pools cells from several healthy donors. Material: naive CD4+ and CD8+ T cells sorted from blood, pooled from several donors. CDR3 loop: CASSLEGLANNEQFF. The DNA of the CDR3 is TGCGCCAGCAGCTTGGAAGGACTAGCCAACAATGAGCAGTTCTTC.